A single TCR beta chain is shown here with its context. Its antigen remains unknown. This sample is part of a study of T cell responses to AZD1222 COVID-19 vaccine. Study observations and caveats: A mostly white British donor set with more females was recruited, and clonal diversity was possibly underestimated.

Produced via immunoSEQ multiplex PCR; TCRdb's table is partial and in-frame only. The top ten clones hold approximately 5% of a sample with some 86,000 clones, 90% of them seen once. The sequences come from peripheral blood, collected 28 days after the second AZD1222 dose. The TCR was taken from an adult who received the AZD1222 COVID-19 vaccine.

The CDR3 sequence: CASSPRAASSYTF. In DNA, the CDR3 is TGTGCCAGCAGCCCCCGGGCGGCCAGCAGCTACACCTTC. The V call is TRBV11-2, the J call TRBJ1-2; no clear D. Per the germline V gene, CDR1 is SGHAT and CDR2 is FQNNGV. The CDR3 length is 13 residues. The V end lost 5 bases, the J end lost 9 bases, and 16 bases lay between the germline ends. The complete variable domain, with remaining parts taken from reference TRBV11-2 and TRBJ1-2, reads EAGVAQSPRYKIIEKRQSVAFWCNPISGHATLYWYQQILGQGPKLLIQFQNNGVVDDSQLPKDRFSAERLKGVDSTLKIQPAKLEDSAVYLCASSPRAASSYTFGSGTRLTVV.